This TCR beta chain is from a study of cytomegalovirus exposure and HLA in healthy donors. The study sampled nominally healthy donors, though unrecorded immune exposures were likely. Concerning this clone: Its antigen is not identified.

Study results and caveats: A list of 164 TCR beta chains associated with cytomegalovirus was given. CMV antigen specificity was confirmed in vitro for a few CMV-associated chains.

PCR used 60 Vbeta primers and 13 Jbeta primers. The protocol was immunoSEQ multiplex PCR, while the TCRdb copy is restricted to in-frame clones and leaves out a portion. Of around 120,000 clones detected, nearly 65% appear once; the ten largest clones hold roughly 10%. This clonotype was sampled from a man aged 35 to 55 in good health and CMV-seropositive. Sample: PBMCs.

CDR3: CASSFGGPSSYEQYF. CDR3 nucleotides: TGTGCCAGCAGCTTCGGGGGGCCGAGCTCCTACGAGCAGTACTTC. The chain links TRBV7-9 to TRBJ2-7; TRBD2 is a possible D gene (7 bases). The CDR3 loop spans 15 amino acids. Germline lookup yields CDR1 SEHNR and CDR2 FQNEAQ (reference sequence). V was clipped by 3 bases and J by 0 bases, with 12 bases between them.